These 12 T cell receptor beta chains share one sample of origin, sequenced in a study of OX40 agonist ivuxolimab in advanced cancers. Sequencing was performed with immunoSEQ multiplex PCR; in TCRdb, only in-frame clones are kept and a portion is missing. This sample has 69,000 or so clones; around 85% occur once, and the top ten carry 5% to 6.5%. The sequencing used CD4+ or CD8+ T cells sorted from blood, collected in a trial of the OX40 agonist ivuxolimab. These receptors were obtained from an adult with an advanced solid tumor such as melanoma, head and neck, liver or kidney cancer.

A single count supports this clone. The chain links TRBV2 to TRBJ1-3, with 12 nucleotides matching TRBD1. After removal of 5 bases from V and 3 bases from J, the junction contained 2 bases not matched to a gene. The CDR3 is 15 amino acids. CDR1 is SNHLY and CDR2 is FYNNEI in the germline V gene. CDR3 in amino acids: CASSWDRGLGNTIYF. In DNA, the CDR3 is TGTGCCAGCAGTTGGGACAGGGGGCTTGGAAACACCATATATTTT.

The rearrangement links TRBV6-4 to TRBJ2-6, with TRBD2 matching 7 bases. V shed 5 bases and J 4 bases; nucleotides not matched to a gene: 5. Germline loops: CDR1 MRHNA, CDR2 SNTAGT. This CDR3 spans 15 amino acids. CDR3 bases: TGTGCCAGCAGTCGCGGGGAGGGAGGGGCCAACGTCCTGACTTTC. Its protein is CASSRGEGGANVLTF.

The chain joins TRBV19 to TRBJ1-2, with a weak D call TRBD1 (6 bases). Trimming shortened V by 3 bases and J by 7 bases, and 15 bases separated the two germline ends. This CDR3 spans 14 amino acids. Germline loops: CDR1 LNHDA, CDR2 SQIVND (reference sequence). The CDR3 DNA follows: TGTGCCAGTAGTATGGATTCAGGGGACCCTGGCTACACCTTC. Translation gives CASSMDSGDPGYTF. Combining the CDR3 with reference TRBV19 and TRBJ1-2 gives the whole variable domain DGGITQSPKYLFRKEGQNVTLSCEQNLNHDAMYWYRQDPGQGLRLIYYSQIVNDFQKGDIAEGYSVSREKKESFPLTVTSAQKNPTAFYLCASSMDSGDPGYTFGSGTRLTVV.

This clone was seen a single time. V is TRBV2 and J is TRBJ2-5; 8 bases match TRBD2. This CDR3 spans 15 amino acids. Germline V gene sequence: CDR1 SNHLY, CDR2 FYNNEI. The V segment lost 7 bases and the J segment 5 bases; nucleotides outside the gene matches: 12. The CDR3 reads CASTPGGFQAETQYF. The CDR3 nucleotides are TGTGCCAGCACCCCGGGGGGGTTTCAAGCGGAGACCCAGTACTTC.

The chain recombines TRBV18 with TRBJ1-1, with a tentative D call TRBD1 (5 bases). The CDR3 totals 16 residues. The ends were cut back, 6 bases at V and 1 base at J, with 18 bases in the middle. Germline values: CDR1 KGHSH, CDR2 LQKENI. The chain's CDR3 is CASSAGRQRKNTEAFF. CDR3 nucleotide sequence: TGTGCCAGCTCCGCGGGTCGACAGAGGAAGAACACTGAAGCTTTCTTT. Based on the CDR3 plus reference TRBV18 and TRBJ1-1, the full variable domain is NAGVMQNPRHLVRRRGQEARLRCSPMKGHSHVYWYRQLPEEGLKFMVYLQKENIIDESGMPKERFSAEFPKEGPSILRIQQVVRGDSAAYFCASSAGRQRKNTEAFFGQGTRLTVV.

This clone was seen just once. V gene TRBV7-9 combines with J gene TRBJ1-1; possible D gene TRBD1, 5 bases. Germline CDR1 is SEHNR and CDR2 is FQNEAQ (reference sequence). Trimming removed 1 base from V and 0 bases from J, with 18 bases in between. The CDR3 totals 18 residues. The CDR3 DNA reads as TGTGCCAGCAGCTTAGTAGTAAACCCAGGGACCGTGAACACTGAAGCTTTCTTT. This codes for CASSLVVNPGTVNTEAFF.

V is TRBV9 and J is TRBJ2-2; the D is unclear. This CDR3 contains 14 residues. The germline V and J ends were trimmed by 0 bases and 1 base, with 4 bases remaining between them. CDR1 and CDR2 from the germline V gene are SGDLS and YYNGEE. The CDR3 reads CASSVELNTGELFF. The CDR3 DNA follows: TGTGCCAGCAGCGTAGAGCTGAACACCGGGGAGCTGTTTTTT.

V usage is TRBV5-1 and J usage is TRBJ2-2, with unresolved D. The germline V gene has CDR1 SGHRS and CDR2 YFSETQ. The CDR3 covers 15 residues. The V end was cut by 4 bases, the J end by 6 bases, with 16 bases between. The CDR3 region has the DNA TGCGCCAGCAGCGCCTCTGACTCGCCGGCCGGGGAGCTGTTTTTT. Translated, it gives CASSASDSPAGELFF.

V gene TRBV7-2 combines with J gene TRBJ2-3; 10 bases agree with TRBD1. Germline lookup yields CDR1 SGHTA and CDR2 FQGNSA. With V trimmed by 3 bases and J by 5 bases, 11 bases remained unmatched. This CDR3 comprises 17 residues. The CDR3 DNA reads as TGTGCCAGCAGCTTCGCAACCGGGACAGGGGCTGAAGATACGCAGTATTTT. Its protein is CASSFATGTGAEDTQYF.

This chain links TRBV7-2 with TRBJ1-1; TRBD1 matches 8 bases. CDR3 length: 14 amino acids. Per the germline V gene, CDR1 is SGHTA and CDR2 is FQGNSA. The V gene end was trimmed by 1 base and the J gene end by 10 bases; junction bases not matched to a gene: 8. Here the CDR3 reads CASSLGGQGLGAFF. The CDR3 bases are TGTGCCAGCAGCTTAGGAGGACAGGGACTCGGAGCTTTCTTT.

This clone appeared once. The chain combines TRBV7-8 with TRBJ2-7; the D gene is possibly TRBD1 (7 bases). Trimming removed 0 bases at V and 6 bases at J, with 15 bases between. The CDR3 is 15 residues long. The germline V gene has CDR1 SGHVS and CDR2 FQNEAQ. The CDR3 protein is CASSLAPGQGGEQYF. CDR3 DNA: TGTGCCAGCAGCTTAGCCCCCGGGCAGGGGGGCGAGCAGTACTTC.

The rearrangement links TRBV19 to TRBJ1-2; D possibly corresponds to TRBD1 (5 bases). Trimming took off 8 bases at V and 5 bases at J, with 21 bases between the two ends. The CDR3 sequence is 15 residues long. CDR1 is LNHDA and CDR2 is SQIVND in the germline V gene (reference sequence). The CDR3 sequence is CASGGLGELLYGYTF. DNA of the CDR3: TGTGCCAGTGGGGGGTTAGGGGAGCTACTTTATGGCTACACCTTC.